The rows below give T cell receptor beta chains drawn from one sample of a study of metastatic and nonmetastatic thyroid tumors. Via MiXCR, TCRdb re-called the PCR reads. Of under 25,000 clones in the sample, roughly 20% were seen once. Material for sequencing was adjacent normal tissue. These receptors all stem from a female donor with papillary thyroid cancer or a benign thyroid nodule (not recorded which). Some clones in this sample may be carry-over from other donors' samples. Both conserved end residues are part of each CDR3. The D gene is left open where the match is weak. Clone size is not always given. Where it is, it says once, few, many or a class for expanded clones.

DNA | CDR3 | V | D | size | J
TGTGCCAGCAGTCGACTAGGTAATGAGCAGTTCTTC | CASSRLGNEQFF | TRBV6-2/TRBV6-3 | . | . | TRBJ2-1
TGTGCCACCAGCAGCGACATAGAAAGCGGGAGGGCTCTCCACGAGCAGTACTTC | CATSSDIESGRALHEQYF | TRBV15 | TRBD2 | many | TRBJ2-7
TGTGCCAGCAGCTTAGATCCCCTAGCGGGCCCCTACGAGCAGTACTTC | CASSLDPLAGPYEQYF | TRBV11-3 | TRBD2 | few | TRBJ2-7
TGTGCCAGTCACTTGGGGCTCTGGGGGGAAAATCAGCCCCAGCATTTT | CASHLGLWGENQPQHF | TRBV28 | . | . | TRBJ1-5
TGTGCCTGGTTTGGGCTACAGGGCTATGGCTACACCTTC | CAWFGLQGYGYTF | TRBV30 | . | . | TRBJ1-2
TGCAGTGCTAGAGATAGCGTCAGGACTAGCAGATGGACCGGGGAGCTGTTTTTT | CSARDSVRTSRWTGELFF | TRBV20-1 | TRBD2 | . | TRBJ2-2
TGTGCCAGCAGTGTACGACAGGGGGGCACAGATACGCAGTATTTT | CASSVRQGGTDTQYF | TRBV6-1 | TRBD1 | medium-sized | TRBJ2-3
TGTGCCAGCAGTTTTACCCGTTCGCCGGGGGCGCGGTACGAAGCTTTCTTT | CASSFTRSPGARYEAFF | TRBV27 | . | . | TRBJ1-1
TGTGCCAGTAGCCAATCGGGGGGACGCACCTATACGCAGTATTTT | CASSQSGGRTYTQYF | TRBV19 | TRBD2 | many | TRBJ2-3
TGCGCCAGCACCCCCAGCGGGGGGCGAGGTGGCTACACCTTC | CASTPSGGRGGYTF | TRBV10-2 | . | few | TRBJ1-2
TGTGCCAGTAGTATGAGCAATGAGCAGTTCTTC | CASSMSNEQFF | TRBV19 | . | few | TRBJ2-1
TGCAGTGCCCCACCCCCGGCAGGGGCCATTACTAGGGGCACTGAAGCTTTCTTT | CSAPPPAGAITRGTEAFF | TRBV20-1 | . | many | TRBJ1-1
TGTGCCAGCAGAACATTACCGGGGTTTGTGGAGACCCAGTACTTC | CASRTLPGFVETQYF | TRBV6-1 | . | few | TRBJ2-5
TGTGCCAGCAGTGAAGGACTAGCGGGAGCCTACGAGCAGTACTTC | CASSEGLAGAYEQYF | TRBV6-1 | TRBD2 | . | TRBJ2-7
TGTGCCAACAACCGGGACAGCAAATATGGCTACACCTTC | CANNRDSKYGYTF | TRBV28 | TRBD1 | few | TRBJ1-2
TGCAGTGTCACAGATGGACTAGCGGGAGACGAGCAGTTCTTC | CSVTDGLAGDEQFF | TRBV20-1 | TRBD2 | many | TRBJ2-1
TGTGCCAGCAGCTTGTGGACCGGGACAGGGATGAACACTGAAGCTTTCTTT | CASSLWTGTGMNTEAFF | TRBV5-4 | TRBD1 | . | TRBJ1-1
TGTGCCAGCAGCCAAGGGATCACGGGACAAGAGACCCAGTACTTC | CASSQGITGQETQYF | TRBV3-1 | . | many | TRBJ2-5
TGTGCCAGCAGCCTACAGGGTGGGCAAGAGACCCAGTACTTC | CASSLQGGQETQYF | TRBV6-4 | . | few | TRBJ2-5
TGTGCCAGCAGGTCCTACAGGGGGCTCGCCGGGGAGCTGTTTTTT | CASRSYRGLAGELFF | TRBV28 | TRBD1 | few | TRBJ2-2
TGTGCCAGCAGACAGACGGGTGCGGGAAACACCATATATTTT | CASRQTGAGNTIYF | TRBV11-2 | . | few | TRBJ1-3
TGCAGTGCTAGACGTGAGGGGGCGCTTTACGAGCAGTACTTC | CSARREGALYEQYF | TRBV20-1 | TRBD1 | . | TRBJ2-7
TGTGCCGGCAGTCCTGTTTGGCAGGGCAACACTGAAGCTTTCTTT | CAGSPVWQGNTEAFF | TRBV6-2/TRBV6-3 | . | . | TRBJ1-1
TGTGCCAGCAGTGCATGGACAGGGCTCGAGCAGTACTTC | CASSAWTGLEQYF | TRBV6-1 | TRBD1 | . | TRBJ2-7
TGCGCCAGCAGCCAATCACCGTCTCTGAACACTGAAGCTTTCTTT | CASSQSPSLNTEAFF | TRBV4-1 | . | . | TRBJ1-1
TGTGCCAGCAGTCTAGCGGGAAACTACAATGAGCAGTTCTTC | CASSLAGNYNEQFF | TRBV12-3/TRBV12-4 | TRBD2 | few | TRBJ2-1
TGTGCCAGCAGTCGTGGCGGGGTCGACGAGCAGTACTTC | CASSRGGVDEQYF | TRBV12-3/TRBV12-4 | . | few | TRBJ2-7
TGTGCCAGCAGCTTATGGGGGAACACTGAAGCTTTCTTT | CASSLWGNTEAFF | TRBV11-2 | . | many | TRBJ1-1
TGTGCCAGCAGCTTACTAGCGGGAGCCACAGATACGCAGTATTTT | CASSLLAGATDTQYF | TRBV7-2 | TRBD2 | medium-sized | TRBJ2-3
TGCAGTGCTAGAGATCTAGGCCAGGGGGGCAATCAGCCCCAGCATTTT | CSARDLGQGGNQPQHF | TRBV20-1 | TRBD1 | many | TRBJ1-5
TGTGCCAGCAGTTTGCCTTTTTCGGGGGAGCAGTACTTC | CASSLPFSGEQYF | TRBV5-4 | . | many | TRBJ2-7
TGTGCCAGCAGTTTAAGACAGGGTTCGAGGAGTGGGCACGAGCAGTACTTC | CASSLRQGSRSGHEQYF | TRBV12-3/TRBV12-4 | TRBD1 | . | TRBJ2-7